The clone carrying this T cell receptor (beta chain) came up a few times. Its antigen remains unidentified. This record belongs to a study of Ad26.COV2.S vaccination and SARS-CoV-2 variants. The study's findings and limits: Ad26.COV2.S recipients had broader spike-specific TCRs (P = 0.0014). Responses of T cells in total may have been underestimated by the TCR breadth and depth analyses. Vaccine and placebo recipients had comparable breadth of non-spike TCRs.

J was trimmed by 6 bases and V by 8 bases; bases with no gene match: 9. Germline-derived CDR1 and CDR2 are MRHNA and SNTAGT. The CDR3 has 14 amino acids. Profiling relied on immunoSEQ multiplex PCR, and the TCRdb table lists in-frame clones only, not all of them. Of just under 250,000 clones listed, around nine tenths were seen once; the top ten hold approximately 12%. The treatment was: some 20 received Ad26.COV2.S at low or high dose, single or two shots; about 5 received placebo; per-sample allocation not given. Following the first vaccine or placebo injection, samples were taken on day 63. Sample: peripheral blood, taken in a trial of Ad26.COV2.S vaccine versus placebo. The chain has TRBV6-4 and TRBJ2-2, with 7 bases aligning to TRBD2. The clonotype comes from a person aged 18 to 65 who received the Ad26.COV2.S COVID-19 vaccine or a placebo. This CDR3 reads CASREGGSAGELFF. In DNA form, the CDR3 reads TGTGCCAGCCGCGAGGGCGGGAGTGCCGGGGAGCTGTTTTTT.